Sequencing of this TCR beta chain was carried out in a study of OX40 agonist ivuxolimab in advanced cancers. In the study overall: Dose-escalation patients were diagnosed with hepatocellular carcinoma, melanoma, renal cell cancer or head and neck cancer. Study-level results: The study observed clonal expansion of CD4+ and CD8+ blood T cells by week 6 at 0.1 to 3.0 mg/kg.

Data came from immunoSEQ multiplex PCR; TCRdb stores just in-frame clones and leaves some out. This table holds 70,000 to 90,000 clones, about 88% found once. About this clone itself: Its antigen is still unknown.

Patients were ineligible given autoimmune disease history or systemic immunosuppression. The receptor comes from an adult with an advanced solid tumor such as melanoma, head and neck, liver or kidney cancer. The starting material was CD4+ or CD8+ T cells sorted from blood, obtained in a trial of the OX40 agonist ivuxolimab.

CDR3 nucleotide sequence: TGCGCCAGCAGACTAGGGTTACAAGAGACCCAGTACTTC. This encodes CASRLGLQETQYF. V usage is TRBV5-1 and J usage is TRBJ2-5, with D possibly matching TRBD2 (5 bases). V dropped 5 bases and J dropped 2 bases, with 10 bases sitting between them. CDR1 SGHRS and CDR2 YFSETQ come from the germline V gene. The CDR3 is 13 residues long.